Presented here are 28 T cell receptor beta chains from one specimen sequenced in a study of T cells in Graves' hyperthyroidism and ophthalmopathy. Template material for amplifying TCR beta CDR3 regions consisted of RNA transcripts. First-round RT-PCR with HTBI primers amplified the TCR CDR3 region. TCRdb re-called the multiplex PCR reads with MiXCR, one entry per CDR3 protein. The sample holds a few hundred thousand distinct CDR3 sequences; around 14% are singletons and the top ten take about 33%. The sequenced material came from blood. The receptors derive from a woman younger than 45 with Graves' hyperthyroidism.

The chain joins TRBV29-1 to TRBJ1-2; 9 positions match TRBD1. From germline, CDR1 is SQVTM and CDR2 ANQGSEA. The CDR3 consists of 14 residues. V was clipped by 4 bases and J by 1 base; unmatched bases: 4. Here the CDR3 DNA reads TGCAGCGTTGGGACAGGGGTTGGTAACTATGGCTACACCTTC. It yields the protein CSVGTGVGNYGYTF.

This clonotype was recorded at least ten times. This chain links TRBV20-1 with TRBJ2-7, with TRBD2 identical over 11 bases. The germline V gene has CDR1 DFQATT and CDR2 SNEGSKA (reference sequence). Trimming at V came to 6 bases and at J to 9 bases, leaving 10 bases not matched to a gene. The CDR3 has 13 amino acids. As DNA, the CDR3 is TGCAGTGCCAAACTAGCGGGGGTCCCCGGGCAGTACTTC. This translates into CSAKLAGVPGQYF.

The chain uses TRBV5-6 and TRBJ2-7, with 7 nucleotides matching TRBD1. This CDR3 has 15 amino acids. In germline, CDR1 is SGHDT, CDR2 YYEEEE. The trim removed 1 base at V and 6 bases at J, leaving 10 bases unmatched. CDR3 nucleotides: TGTGCCAGCAGCTTGACCGGACAGGCCTCTTCCGAGCAGTACTTC. Protein sequence: CASSLTGQASSEQYF.

This clonotype was recorded a few times. The chain has TRBV7-9 and TRBJ2-5; D might be TRBD1 (6 bases). Trimming removed 1 base from V and 5 bases from J, with 11 bases in between. Germline CDR1 reads SEHNR; CDR2 reads FQNEAQ (reference sequence). The CDR3 is 14 residues long. The CDR3 region is CASSLDYREETQYF. Written as DNA, the CDR3 is TGTGCCAGCAGCTTAGATTACAGGGAGGAGACCCAGTACTTC. The whole variable domain, remainder taken from reference TRBV7-9 and TRBJ2-5, is DTGVSQNPRHKITKRGQNVTFRCDPISEHNRLYWYRQTLGQGPEFLTYFQNEAQLEKSRLLSDRFSAERPKGSFSTLEIQRTEQGDSAMYLCASSLDYREETQYFGPGTRLLVL.

This clonotype was detected a few times. The CDR3 reads CASSLPNGAGVNEQFF. CDR3 nucleotides: TGTGCCAGCAGTCTCCCTAATGGCGCGGGAGTCAATGAGCAGTTCTTC. The chain couples TRBV28 to TRBJ2-1; 7 bases line up with TRBD2. V dropped 5 bases and J dropped 6; count of bases not matched to a gene: 13. Germline CDR1 MDHEN, CDR2 SYDVKM. The CDR3 totals 16 residues.

This clonotype was seen repeatedly, ten times or more. The chain joins TRBV7-8 to TRBJ2-1, with 11 nucleotides matching TRBD2. Trimming at V came to 4 bases and at J to 3 bases, leaving 8 bases not matched to a gene. From germline, CDR1 is SGHVS and CDR2 FQNEAQ. This CDR3 contains 17 residues. In DNA, the CDR3 is TGTGCCAGCAGCTCCCAGACTAGCGGGAACCGCTACAATGAGCAGTTCTTC. It translates to CASSSQTSGNRYNEQFF.

This clonotype has at least ten counts. The chain links TRBV18 to TRBJ1-3; D gene unclear. This CDR3 spans 15 amino acids. Germline assignment: CDR1 KGHSH and CDR2 LQKENI. Deletions cut 2 bases from V and 0 bases from J, with 8 bases between. Here the CDR3 reads CASSPTGISGNTIYF. In DNA, the CDR3 is TGTGCCAGCTCACCAACGGGCATCTCTGGAAACACCATATATTTT.

This clonotype came up many times. V is TRBV27 and J is TRBJ2-7; 10 bases fit TRBD2. The CDR3 runs to 16 residues. Germline CDR1 and CDR2: MNHEY and SMNVEV (reference sequence). V was clipped by 5 bases and J by 4 bases; unmatched bases: 11. The DNA of the CDR3 is TGTGCCAGCAGTCCATCTAGCGGGAGTTTGATGTACGAGCAGTACTTC. This codes for CASSPSSGSLMYEQYF.

The rearrangement uses TRBV3-1 and TRBJ2-3, with TRBD2 identical over 12 bases. Trimming removed 8 bases from V and 4 bases from J; junction bases left unmatched: 16. CDR1 and CDR2 (germline): LGHDT, YNNKEL (reference sequence). The CDR3 has 18 residues. CDR3 in amino acids: CASGRAGLAGGVADTQYF. CDR3 coding DNA: TGTGCCAGCGGCCGGGCCGGCCTAGCGGGAGGGGTCGCAGATACGCAGTATTTT.

V usage is TRBV24-1 and J usage is TRBJ2-2; 7 positions match TRBD2. Trimming took 1 base from V and 3 from J; bases not matched to a gene: 4. The CDR3 runs to 16 residues. The germline V gene has CDR1 KGHDR and CDR2 SFDVKD. CDR3 sequence reads: CATSDFRLADTGELFF. The CDR3 DNA sequence: TGTGCCACCAGTGATTTCAGGCTAGCGGACACCGGGGAGCTGTTTTTT.

J is TRBJ1-3 and V is TRBV19; D unresolved. The V end was cut by 7 bases, the J end by 3 bases, with 10 bases between. Germline V gives CDR1 LNHDA, CDR2 SQIVND (reference sequence). This CDR3 contains 13 residues. Here the CDR3 DNA reads TGTGCCAGTACGGCAGCGAGTGGAAACACCATATATTTT. Translation: CASTAASGNTIYF.

The chain employs TRBV7-8 and TRBJ2-2; possible D gene TRBD1, 6 bases. The V end lost 4 bases, the J end lost 0 bases, and 12 bases lay between the germline ends. The CDR3 totals 16 residues. The germline V gene has CDR1 SGHVS and CDR2 FQNEAQ. The CDR3 region is CASSSSGHSNTGELFF. For the CDR3, the DNA is TGTGCCAGCAGCTCCTCGGGACACTCGAACACCGGGGAGCTGTTTTTT.

This clonotype turned up a few times. The rearrangement uses TRBV5-1 and TRBJ2-2; D is unresolved. There are 12 residues in the CDR3. Germline CDR1 is SGHRS and CDR2 is YFSETQ. V lost 4 bases, J lost 5 bases, and 6 bases lay in between. CDR3 in DNA: TGCGCCAGCAGCAACTTGACCGGGGAGCTGTTTTTT. Protein product: CASSNLTGELFF.

In this sample, this clonotype turned up a few times. CDR3 protein: CSVEIAEGLAVRETQYF. DNA for the CDR3: TGCAGCGTTGAAATCGCGGAGGGACTAGCGGTCCGGGAGACCCAGTACTTC. The chain carries TRBV29-1 and TRBJ2-5; 11 nucleotides match TRBD2. In germline, CDR1 is SQVTM, CDR2 ANQGSEA. The trim removed 2 bases at V and 5 bases at J, leaving 13 bases unmatched. This CDR3 is built from 17 residues.

This clonotype occurred many times. The chain carries TRBV5-1 and TRBJ2-7; the match to TRBD2 covers 11 bases. The CDR3 totals 16 residues. The trim removed 0 bases at V and 3 bases at J, leaving 5 bases unmatched. CDR1 SGHRS and CDR2 YFSETQ come from the germline V gene. CDR3 loop: CASSLDGTSGNYEQYF. The CDR3 DNA follows: TGCGCCAGCAGCTTGGACGGGACTAGCGGAAACTACGAGCAGTACTTC.

This clonotype has at least ten counts. The gene calls are TRBV2 and TRBJ2-2; D not resolved. The CDR3 has 14 residues. Trimming cost V 4 bases and J 6 bases, with 12 bases left between them. Germline CDR1 and CDR2: SNHLY and FYNNEI. The CDR3 DNA follows: TGTGCCAGCAGTGTGGATGTTGGCGCCGGGGAGCTGTTTTTT. Translation: CASSVDVGAGELFF.

This clonotype was observed a few times. The chain employs TRBV5-1 and TRBJ1-1, with D possibly being TRBD1 (6 bases). V was trimmed by 4 bases and J by 5 bases, leaving 15 bases between them. Germline V gives CDR1 SGHRS, CDR2 YFSETQ. This CDR3 spans 14 amino acids. This chain's CDR3 is CASSTRGGSTEAFF. The CDR3 DNA sequence: TGCGCCAGCAGCACTAGGGGGGGTTCGACTGAAGCTTTCTTT.

This clonotype was found a few times. The chain links TRBV29-1 to TRBJ2-7; 14 bases fit TRBD2. After removal of 5 bases from V and 3 bases from J, the junction contained 6 bases not matched to a gene. CDR1 and CDR2 (germline): SQVTM, ANQGSEA. This CDR3 contains 15 residues. The CDR3 spells CSVNLGLAGDYEQYF. DNA for the CDR3: TGCAGCGTTAACTTGGGACTAGCGGGAGACTACGAGCAGTACTTC.

This clonotype was seen at least ten times. V and J are TRBV28 and TRBJ2-1, with a tentative D call TRBD2 (7 bases). The CDR3 length is 15 residues. The germline V gene encodes CDR1 MDHEN and CDR2 SYDVKM. The ends were cut back, 6 bases at V and 8 bases at J, with 20 bases in the middle. CDR3 DNA: TGTGCCAGCAGGGGGGCTAGCGGCACGAGCCATGAGCAGTTCTTC. Its protein is CASRGASGTSHEQFF. The complete variable domain, with remaining parts taken from reference TRBV28 and TRBJ2-1, reads DVKVTQSSRYLVKRTGEKVFLECVQDMDHENMFWYRQDPGLGLRLIYFSYDVKMKEKGDIPEGYSVSREKKERFSLILESASTNQTSMYLCASRGASGTSHEQFFGPGTRLTVL.

This clonotype was recorded many times. The V gene is TRBV7-6, the J gene TRBJ1-2; TRBD1 agrees at 7 bases. Germline assignment: CDR1 SGHVS and CDR2 FNYEAQ. The CDR3 is 13 residues long. The J segment lost 4 bases and the V segment lost 5 bases, leaving 4 bases of the junction unmatched. In nucleotides, the CDR3 is TGTGCCAGCAGCCCGACAGGGAGCTATGGCTACACCTTC. As protein: CASSPTGSYGYTF.

This clonotype appeared many times. CDR3 loop: CSVPETGTGTDTQYF. DNA of the CDR3: TGCAGTGTTCCGGAAACCGGGACAGGGACAGATACGCAGTATTTT. The rearrangement uses TRBV20-1 and TRBJ2-3; 9 nucleotides match TRBD1. Germline assignment: CDR1 DFQATT and CDR2 SNEGSKA (reference sequence). This CDR3 region has 15 residues. J gave up 3 bases and V 7 bases, and 11 bases lay outside the gene matches.

This clonotype was seen a handful of times. V and J are TRBV6-1 and TRBJ2-1; tentatively, D is TRBD1 (6 bases). CDR1 is MNHNS and CDR2 is SASEGT in the germline V gene. The CDR3 length is 14 residues. Trimming cost V 7 bases and J 0 bases, with 10 bases left between them. The CDR3 DNA is TGTGCCAGCAACAGGGTCTACTCCTACAATGAGCAGTTCTTC. Amino acid sequence: CASNRVYSYNEQFF.

This chain connects TRBV5-4 to TRBJ2-1; 9 bases fit TRBD2. The length of the CDR3 is 16 residues. In germline, CDR1 is SGHNT, CDR2 YYREEE (reference sequence). Unmatched junction bases numbered 6, after V lost 2 bases and J lost 3 bases. CDR3 nucleotide sequence: TGTGCCAGCAGCTTCAAGCGACTAGCGGACTACAATGAGCAGTTCTTC. Amino acids: CASSFKRLADYNEQFF. Using reference TRBV5-4 and TRBJ2-1 for the parts outside the CDR3, the full variable domain is ETGVTQSPTHLIKTRGQQVTLRCSSQSGHNTVSWYQQALGQGPQFIFQYYREEENGRGNFPPRFSGLQFPNYSSELNVNALELDDSALYLCASSFKRLADYNEQFFGPGTRLTVL.

A word on this clonotype: The junction does not match germline at one end; this may be a read error. The rearrangement links TRBV9 to TRBJ1-5; maybe TRBD1 (5 bases). This CDR3 is 13 amino acids long. The germline V gene has CDR1 SGDLS and CDR2 YYNGEE. As DNA, the CDR3 is TGTGCCAGCAGCCCCGACAGCAGTCAGCCCCAGCATTTT. This translates into CASSPDSSQPQHF.

This clonotype came up many times. The gene calls are TRBV7-8 and TRBJ1-1, with D perhaps matching TRBD1 (5 bases). The germline V gene has CDR1 SGHVS and CDR2 FQNEAQ. The CDR3 is 14 amino acids. V lost 2 bases and J 0 bases, leaving 7 bases between the germline ends. The CDR3 DNA follows: TGTGCCAGCAGCTTAACAGGATTGAACACTGAAGCTTTCTTT. Its protein is CASSLTGLNTEAFF.

The chain employs TRBV6-5 and TRBJ2-3, with a tentative D call TRBD2 (6 bases). V was trimmed by 0 bases and J by 1 base, leaving 8 bases between them. CDR1 and CDR2 from the germline V gene are MNHEY and SVGAGI. The CDR3 has 15 amino acids. DNA for the CDR3: TGTGCCAGCAGTTACTCGGCTAGCGGCACAGATACGCAGTATTTT. Translated, it gives CASSYSASGTDTQYF.

Comments on this clonotype: This may come from a read error, since a much larger clone is one base off. The chain combines TRBV27 with TRBJ1-1, with unresolved D. Trimming cost V 5 bases and J 4 bases, with 14 bases left between them. From germline, CDR1 is MNHEY and CDR2 SMNVEV (reference sequence). The CDR3 loop spans 14 amino acids. This CDR3 is CASSEARGGTEAFF. The CDR3 DNA is TGTGCCAGCAGTGAGGCTCGGGGAGGCACTGAAGCTTTCTTT.

At least ten counts were recorded for this clonotype. The rearrangement uses TRBV10-3 and TRBJ2-1, with D perhaps TRBD2 (5 bases). CDR1 ENHRY and CDR2 SYGVKD come from the germline V gene. V shed 4 bases and J shed 4 bases, with 17 bases lying between them. The CDR3 extends over 16 amino acids. CDR3 nucleotide sequence: TGTGCCATCAGTGGAGGGTTGAAAGGGAGTTACAATGAGCAGTTCTTC. Translated: CAISGGLKGSYNEQFF.